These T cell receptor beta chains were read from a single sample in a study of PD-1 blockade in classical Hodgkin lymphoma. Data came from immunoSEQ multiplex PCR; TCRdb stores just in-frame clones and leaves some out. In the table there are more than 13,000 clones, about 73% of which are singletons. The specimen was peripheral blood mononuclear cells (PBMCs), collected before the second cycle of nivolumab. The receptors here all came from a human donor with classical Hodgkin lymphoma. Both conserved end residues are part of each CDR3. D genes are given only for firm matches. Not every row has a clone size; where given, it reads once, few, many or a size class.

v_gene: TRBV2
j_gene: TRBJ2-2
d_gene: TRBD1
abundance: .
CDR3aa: CASSEQGQGIAGELFF
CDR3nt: TGTGCCAGCAGTGAACAAGGACAGGGCATCGCCGGGGAGCTGTTTTTT

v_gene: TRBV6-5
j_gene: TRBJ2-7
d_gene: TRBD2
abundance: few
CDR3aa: CASRLAGGRSEQYF
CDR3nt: TGTGCCAGCAGGTTAGCGGGGGGGCGTTCCGAGCAGTACTTC

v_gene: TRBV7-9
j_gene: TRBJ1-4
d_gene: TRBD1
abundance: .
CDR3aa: CASSQDGDRPNEKLFF
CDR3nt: TGTGCCAGCAGCCAAGACGGGGACAGACCTAATGAAAAACTGTTTTTT

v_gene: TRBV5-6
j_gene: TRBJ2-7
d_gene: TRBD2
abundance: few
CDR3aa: CASSLEGGWDYEQYF
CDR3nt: TGTGCCAGCAGCTTGGAGGGAGGGTGGGACTACGAGCAGTACTTC

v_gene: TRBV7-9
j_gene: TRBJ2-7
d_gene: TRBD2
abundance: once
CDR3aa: CASSRGGAVTEQYF
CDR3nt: TGTGCCAGCAGCCGGGGGGGTGCGGTAACCGAGCAGTACTTC

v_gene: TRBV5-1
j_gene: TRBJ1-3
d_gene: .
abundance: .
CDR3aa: CASSLEGVNGNTIYF
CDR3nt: TGCGCCAGCAGCTTGGAGGGGGTTAATGGAAACACCATATATTTT

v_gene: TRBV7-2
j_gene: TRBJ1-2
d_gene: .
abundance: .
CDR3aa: CASSLGSLNYGYTF
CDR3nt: TGTGCCAGCAGCTTAGGCAGCTTGAACTATGGCTACACCTTC

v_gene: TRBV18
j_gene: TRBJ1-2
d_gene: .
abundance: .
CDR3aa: CASSLTGTQGNYGYTF
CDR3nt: TGTGCCAGCTCATTAACCGGGACCCAGGGGAACTATGGCTACACCTTC

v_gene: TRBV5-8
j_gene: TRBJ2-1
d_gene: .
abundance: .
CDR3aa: CASSLGLSYNEQFF
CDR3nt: TGTGCCAGCAGCTTAGGGTTGAGCTACAATGAGCAGTTCTTC

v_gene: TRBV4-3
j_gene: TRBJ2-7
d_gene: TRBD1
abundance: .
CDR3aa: CASSYSGTGESYEQYF
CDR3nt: TGCGCCAGCAGCTACTCCGGGACAGGGGAGTCGTACGAGCAGTACTTC

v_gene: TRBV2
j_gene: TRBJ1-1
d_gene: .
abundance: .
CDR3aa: CASKTQGTISNTEAFF
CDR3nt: TGTGCCAGCAAAACCCAGGGGACCATTTCGAACACTGAAGCTTTCTTT

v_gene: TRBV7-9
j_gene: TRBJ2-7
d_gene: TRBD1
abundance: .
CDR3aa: CASSGTDRGLREQYF
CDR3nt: TGTGCCAGCAGCGGAACGGACAGGGGATTACGCGAGCAGTACTTC

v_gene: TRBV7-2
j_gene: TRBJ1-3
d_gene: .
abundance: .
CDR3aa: CASSLTGVGSGNTIYF
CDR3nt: TGTGCCAGCAGCTTAACGGGGGTAGGATCTGGAAACACCATATATTTT

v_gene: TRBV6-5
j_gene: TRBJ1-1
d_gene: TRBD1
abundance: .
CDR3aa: CASSLLDRDTEAFF
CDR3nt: TGTGCCAGCAGTCTCCTTGACAGGGACACTGAAGCTTTCTTT

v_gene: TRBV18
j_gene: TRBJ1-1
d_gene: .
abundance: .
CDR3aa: CASSATWATEAFF
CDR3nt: TGTGCCAGCTCAGCGACATGGGCCACTGAAGCTTTCTTT

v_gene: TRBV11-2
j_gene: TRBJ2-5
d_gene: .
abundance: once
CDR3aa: CASSPGQPQETQYF
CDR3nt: TGTGCCAGCAGCCCTGGACAGCCCCAAGAGACCCAGTACTTC

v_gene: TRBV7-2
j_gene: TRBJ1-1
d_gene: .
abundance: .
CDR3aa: CASSYDRDTEAFF
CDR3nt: TGTGCCAGCAGCTATGACAGAGACACTGAAGCTTTCTTT

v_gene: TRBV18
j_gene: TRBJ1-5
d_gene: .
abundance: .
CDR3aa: CASSSIRATNQPQHF
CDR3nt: TGTGCCAGCTCATCGATTCGGGCCACCAATCAGCCCCAGCATTTT

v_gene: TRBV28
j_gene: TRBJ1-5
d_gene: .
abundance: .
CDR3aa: CASSLFGQPQHF
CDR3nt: TGTGCCAGCAGTTTATTTGGGCAGCCCCAGCATTTT

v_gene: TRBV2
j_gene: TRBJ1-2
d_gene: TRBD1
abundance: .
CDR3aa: CASSTGANYGYTF
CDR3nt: TGTGCCAGCAGTACAGGGGCGAACTATGGCTACACCTTC

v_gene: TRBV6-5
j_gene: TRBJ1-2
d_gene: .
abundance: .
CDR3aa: CASSMVREDSGYTF
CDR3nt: TGTGCCAGCTCAATGGTCCGTGAGGATTCTGGCTACACCTTC

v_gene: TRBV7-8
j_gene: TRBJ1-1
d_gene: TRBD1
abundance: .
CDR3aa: CASSHRQGPHTEAFF
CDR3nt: TGTGCCAGCAGCCACAGACAGGGGCCCCACACTGAAGCTTTCTTT

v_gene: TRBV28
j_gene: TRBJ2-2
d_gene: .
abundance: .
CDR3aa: CASSFRGWTGELFF
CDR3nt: TGTGCCAGCAGTTTTAGGGGCTGGACCGGGGAGCTGTTTTTT

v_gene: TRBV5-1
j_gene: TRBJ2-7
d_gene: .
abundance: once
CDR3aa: CASSPFPGLSSYEQYF
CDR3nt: TGCGCCAGCAGCCCCTTCCCGGGGTTGAGCTCCTACGAGCAGTACTTC

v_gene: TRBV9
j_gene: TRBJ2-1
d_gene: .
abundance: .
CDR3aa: CASSVGGLTSNEQFF
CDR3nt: TGTGCCAGCAGCGTCGGGGGCCTGACGTCCAATGAGCAGTTCTTC

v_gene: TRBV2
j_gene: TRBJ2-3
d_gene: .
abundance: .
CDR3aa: CASSEVWRGPDTQYF
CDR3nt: TGTGCCAGCAGTGAAGTTTGGCGGGGGCCAGATACGCAGTATTTT

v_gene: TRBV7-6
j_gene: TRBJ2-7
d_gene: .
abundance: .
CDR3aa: CASSLGGSAEQYF
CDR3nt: TGTGCCAGCAGCTTAGGGGGTTCGGCCGAGCAGTACTTC

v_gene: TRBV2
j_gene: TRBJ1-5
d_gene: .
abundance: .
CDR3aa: CASSFNRAQNQPQHF
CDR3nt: TGTGCCAGCAGTTTTAACAGGGCCCAAAATCAGCCCCAGCATTTT

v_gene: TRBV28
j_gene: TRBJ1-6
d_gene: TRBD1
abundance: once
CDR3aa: CASSRDRINSPLHF
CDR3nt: TGTGCCAGCAGTAGGGACAGGATTAATTCACCCCTCCACTTT

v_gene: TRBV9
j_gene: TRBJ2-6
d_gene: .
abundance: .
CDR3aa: CASSLGAGANVLTF
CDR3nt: TGTGCCAGCAGCCTCGGGGCTGGGGCCAACGTCCTGACTTTC

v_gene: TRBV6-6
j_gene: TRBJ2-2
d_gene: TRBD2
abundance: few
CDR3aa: CASRTSGYTGELFF
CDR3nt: TGTGCCAGCAGGACTAGCGGGTACACCGGGGAGCTGTTTTTT

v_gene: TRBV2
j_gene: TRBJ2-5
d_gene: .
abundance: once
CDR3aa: CASRAAGIPGQETQYF
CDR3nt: TGTGCCAGCAGGGCCGCCGGGATACCGGGACAAGAGACCCAGTACTTC

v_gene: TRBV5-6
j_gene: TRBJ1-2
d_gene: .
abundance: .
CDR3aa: CASSLMANYGYTF
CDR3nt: TGTGCCAGCAGCTTGATGGCTAACTATGGCTACACCTTC

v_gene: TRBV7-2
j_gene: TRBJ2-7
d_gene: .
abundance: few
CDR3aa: CASSLVAGAGEQYF
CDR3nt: TGTGCCAGCAGCTTAGTCGCTGGGGCGGGCGAGCAGTACTTC

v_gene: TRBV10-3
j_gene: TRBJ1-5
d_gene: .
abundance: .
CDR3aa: CAIQGKAGWRAGQPQHF
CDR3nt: TGTGCCATCCAGGGTAAGGCTGGCTGGAGGGCTGGACAGCCCCAGCATTTT

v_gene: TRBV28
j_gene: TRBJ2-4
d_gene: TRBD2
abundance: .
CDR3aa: CASSFGGWNIQYF
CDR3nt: TGTGCCAGCAGTTTCGGGGGGTGGAACATTCAGTACTTC

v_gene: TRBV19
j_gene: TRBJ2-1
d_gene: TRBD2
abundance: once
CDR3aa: CASSTGGTSGGGQFF
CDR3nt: TGTGCCAGTAGTACTGGCGGGACTAGCGGGGGGGGGCAGTTCTTC

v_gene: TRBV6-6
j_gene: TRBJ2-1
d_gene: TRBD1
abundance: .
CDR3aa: CTSTPSGTGGQSEQFF
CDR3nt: TGTACCAGCACACCTTCCGGGACAGGGGGACAAAGTGAGCAGTTCTTC

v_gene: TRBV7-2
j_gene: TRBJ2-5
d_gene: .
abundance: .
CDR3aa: CASSSWPQETQYF
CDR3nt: TGTGCCAGCAGCTCCTGGCCCCAGGAGACCCAGTACTTC

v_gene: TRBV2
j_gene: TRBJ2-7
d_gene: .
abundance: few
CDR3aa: CASSYNGKTYEQYF
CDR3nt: TGTGCCAGCAGTTACAATGGCAAGACCTACGAGCAGTACTTC

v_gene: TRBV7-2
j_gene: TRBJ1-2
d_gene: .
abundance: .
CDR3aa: CASSQGSLGLGYGYTF
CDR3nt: TGTGCCAGCAGCCAAGGTAGTCTCGGGTTAGGCTATGGCTACACCTTC

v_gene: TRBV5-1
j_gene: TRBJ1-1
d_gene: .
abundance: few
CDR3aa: CASTLTDGRGTEAFF
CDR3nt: TGCGCCAGCACCCTGACAGATGGGAGAGGGACTGAAGCTTTCTTT

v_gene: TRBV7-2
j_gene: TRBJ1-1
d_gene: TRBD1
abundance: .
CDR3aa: CASVTGTANTEAFF
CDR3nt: TGTGCCAGCGTTACCGGGACAGCGAACACTGAAGCTTTCTTT

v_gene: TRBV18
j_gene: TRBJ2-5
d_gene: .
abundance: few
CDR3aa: CASSATGLQKTQYF
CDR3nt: TGTGCCAGCTCAGCTACAGGGTTACAAAAGACCCAGTACTTC

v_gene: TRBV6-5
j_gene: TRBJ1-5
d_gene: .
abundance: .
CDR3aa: CASSSGTYAGADQHF
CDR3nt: TGTGCCAGCAGTTCAGGGACCTACGCGGGGGCCGATCAGCATTTT

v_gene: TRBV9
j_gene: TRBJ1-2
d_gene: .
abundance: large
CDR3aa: CASSVVTGGSGYTF
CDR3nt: TGTGCCAGCAGCGTAGTGACTGGGGGGTCTGGCTACACCTTC

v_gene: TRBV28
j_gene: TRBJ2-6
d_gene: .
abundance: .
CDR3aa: CASSLDWGAGANVLTF
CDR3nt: TGTGCCAGCAGTTTAGATTGGGGGGCTGGGGCCAACGTCCTGACTTTC

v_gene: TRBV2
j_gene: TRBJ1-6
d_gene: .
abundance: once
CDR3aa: CASHLQGVVGNNSPLHF
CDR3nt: TGTGCCAGCCACCTACAGGGTGTGGTGGGTAATAATTCACCCCTCCACTTT

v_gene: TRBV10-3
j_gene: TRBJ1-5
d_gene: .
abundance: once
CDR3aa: CAISGSRRDGNQPQHF
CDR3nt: TGTGCCATCAGTGGTTCCCGACGGGACGGAAATCAGCCCCAGCATTTT

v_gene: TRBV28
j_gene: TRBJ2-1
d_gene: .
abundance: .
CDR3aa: CASSLIRENNEQFF
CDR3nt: TGTGCCAGCAGTTTAATTAGGGAGAACAATGAGCAGTTCTTC

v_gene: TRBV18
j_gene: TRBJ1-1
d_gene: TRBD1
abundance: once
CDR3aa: CASSRQTGLGAFF
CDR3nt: TGTGCCAGCTCACGGCAGACAGGGCTTGGAGCTTTCTTT

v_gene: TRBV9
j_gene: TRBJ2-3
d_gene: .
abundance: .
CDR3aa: CASSVGLPTDTQYF
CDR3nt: TGTGCCAGCAGCGTAGGACTACCCACAGATACGCAGTATTTT

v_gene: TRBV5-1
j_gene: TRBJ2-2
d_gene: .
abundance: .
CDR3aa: CASSSQDRGELFF
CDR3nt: TGCGCCAGCAGCTCGCAGGACCGCGGGGAGCTGTTTTTT

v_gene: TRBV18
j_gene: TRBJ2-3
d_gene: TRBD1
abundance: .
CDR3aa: CASSPAQGISTDTQYF
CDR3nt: TGTGCCAGCTCACCGGCACAGGGGATTAGCACAGATACGCAGTATTTT

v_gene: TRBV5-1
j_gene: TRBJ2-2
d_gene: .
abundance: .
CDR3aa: CASSVTTGIDTGELFF
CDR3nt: TGCGCCAGCAGCGTGACCACAGGGATAGACACCGGGGAGCTGTTTTTT